The 7 T cell receptor beta chains presented below share a single source sample, sequenced in a study of cytomegalovirus exposure and HLA in healthy donors. The PCR made use of 60 Vbeta and 13 Jbeta primers. Profiled with immunoSEQ multiplex PCR; TCRdb holds only in-frame clones, not every one. The data hold some 160,000 clones, with more than 75% observed a single time. Material: PBMCs. These receptors were collected from a male donor in good health and CMV-seronegative.

The chain combines TRBV27 with TRBJ2-3; weak D call: TRBD1 (8 bases). The CDR3 is 15 amino acids. Looked up from germline, CDR1 is MNHEY and CDR2 is SMNVEV (reference sequence). With 3 bases removed from V and 3 bases from J, the gap between germline ends came to 13 bases. DNA for the CDR3: TGTGCCAGCAGTTTCTACAGGGGGGGGACAGATACGCAGTATTTT. Translation gives CASSFYRGGTDTQYF.

The chain links TRBV5-8 to TRBJ1-3; a weak D match, TRBD1 (5 bases). Trimming shortened V by 1 base and J by 1 base, and 12 bases separated the two germline ends. CDR3 length: 16 residues. CDR1 is SGHTS, CDR2 YDEGEE, per germline. CDR3 DNA: TGTGCCAGCAGCTTGCAAAGGGGTTTGTCTGGAAACACCATATATTTT. Protein sequence: CASSLQRGLSGNTIYF. The whole variable domain, filled in from reference TRBV5-8 and TRBJ1-3, reads EAGVTQSPTHLIKTRGQQATLRCSPISGHTSVYWYQQALGLGLQFLLWYDEGEERNRGNFPPRFSGRQFPNYSSELNVNALELEDSALYLCASSLQRGLSGNTIYFGEGSWLTVV.

The rearrangement joins TRBV5-1 to TRBJ2-2, with D tentatively TRBD1 (6 bases). Germline CDR1 reads SGHRS; CDR2 reads YFSETQ. This CDR3 has 15 residues. Deletions cut 0 bases from V and 6 bases from J, with 12 bases between. Here the CDR3 reads CASSLARGVAGELFF. The DNA of the CDR3 is TGCGCCAGCAGCTTGGCCAGGGGTGTCGCCGGGGAGCTGTTTTTT.

V usage is TRBV19 and J usage is TRBJ2-5; TRBD2 aligns across 7 bases. Germline V lookup: CDR1 LNHDA, CDR2 SQIVND (reference sequence). The ends lost 0 bases at V and 3 bases at J; junction bases unmatched: 7. CDR3 size: 16 residues. CDR3 residues: CASSIDQLAHKETQYF. CDR3 nucleotides: TGTGCCAGTAGTATAGATCAACTAGCGCATAAAGAGACCCAGTACTTC.

This chain joins TRBV18 and TRBJ2-1; TRBD1 is a possible D gene (6 bases). Trimming removed 5 bases from V and 7 bases from J, with 15 bases in between. This CDR3 is 14 amino acids long. CDR1 and CDR2 (germline): KGHSH, LQKENI. The chain's CDR3 is CASSTGLQGNEQFF. The CDR3, as DNA: TGTGCCAGCTCAACCGGGCTACAGGGAAATGAGCAGTTCTTC.

V usage is TRBV6-5 and J usage is TRBJ1-1; 8 nucleotides agree with TRBD1. V trimming: 5 bases; J trimming: 5 bases; junction bases outside the gene matches: 7. CDR1 and CDR2 (germline): MNHEY, SVGAGI. The CDR3 is 14 residues long. The DNA of the CDR3 is TGTGCCAGCAGTCTTGGACAGGGTGTAACTGAAGCTTTCTTT. Encoded protein: CASSLGQGVTEAFF.

The chain recombines TRBV27 with TRBJ1-1, with D possibly being TRBD1 (5 bases). Germline assignment: CDR1 MNHEY and CDR2 SMNVEV (reference sequence). CDR3 size: 14 residues. V gave up 3 bases and J gave up 4 bases, with 12 bases separating them. The DNA for the CDR3 is TGTGCCAGCAGTTTCTCAGGGAGGATCACTGAAGCTTTCTTT. As protein: CASSFSGRITEAFF.